What follows are 19 T cell receptor beta chains derived from one specimen sequenced in a study of cytomegalovirus exposure and HLA in healthy donors. 13 Jbeta primers and 60 Vbeta primers were used for the PCR. Measured with immunoSEQ multiplex PCR; TCRdb has only the in-frame clones, and not every one. Of 130,000 or so clones in the sample, around 80% were seen once. Sequences were obtained from PBMCs. The receptor source for this set is a woman between 18 and 30 years old in good health and CMV-seropositive.

The rearrangement links TRBV11-2 to TRBJ2-5; D possibly corresponds to TRBD2 (6 bases). The germline gives CDR1 SGHAT, CDR2 FQNNGV. Trimming cost V 4 bases and J 0 bases, with 15 bases left between them. CDR3 length: 16 residues. The CDR3 loop reads CASSSRGRGYQETQYF. DNA of the CDR3: TGTGCCAGCAGCTCCCGTGGGCGGGGTTACCAAGAGACCCAGTACTTC. Drawing the rest from reference TRBV11-2 and TRBJ2-5, the complete variable domain is EAGVAQSPRYKIIEKRQSVAFWCNPISGHATLYWYQQILGQGPKLLIQFQNNGVVDDSQLPKDRFSAERLKGVDSTLKIQPAKLEDSAVYLCASSSRGRGYQETQYFGPGTRLLVL.

This clone was counted a single time. The chain has TRBV18 and TRBJ2-5, with TRBD1 matching 8 bases. In germline, CDR1 is KGHSH, CDR2 LQKENI. This CDR3 has 13 amino acids. V shed 6 bases, J shed 5 bases, and the junction held 5 bases outside the gene matches. This chain's CDR3 is CASSLGQGETQYF. In DNA, the CDR3 is TGTGCCAGCTCCCTCGGACAGGGTGAGACCCAGTACTTC.

This sequence joins TRBV6-1 and TRBJ2-2, with 7 bases aligning to TRBD2. With 6 bases clipped from V and 3 bases from J, the junction kept 4 bases outside the gene matches. In germline, CDR1 is MNHNS, CDR2 SASEGT. The CDR3 extends over 14 amino acids. The CDR3, as DNA: TGTGCCAGCAGAAGACTAGCTGACACCGGGGAGCTGTTTTTT. Residues: CASRRLADTGELFF.

The chain employs TRBV11-2 and TRBJ1-5; the match to TRBD1 covers 10 bases. CDR1 is SGHAT and CDR2 is FQNNGV in the germline V gene. Trimming at V came to 4 bases and at J to 0 bases, leaving 9 bases not matched to a gene. CDR3 length: 18 residues. The CDR3 nucleotides read TGTGCCAGCAGCTCCCGGGACAGGGGAAGGAATAGCAATCAGCCCCAGCATTTT. This gives the protein CASSSRDRGRNSNQPQHF.

The genes are TRBV6-5 and TRBJ1-4; D uncertain. Trimming removed 0 bases from V and 7 bases from J, with 12 bases in between. The length of the CDR3 is 15 residues. Germline V gives CDR1 MNHEY, CDR2 SVGAGI. The CDR3 reads CASSYSRRFGEKLFF. DNA of the CDR3: TGTGCCAGCAGTTACTCGCGCAGGTTTGGTGAAAAACTGTTTTTT.

The chain couples TRBV5-6 to TRBJ2-7, with D uncertain. V shed 0 bases and J shed 2 bases, with 9 bases lying between them. Germline assignment: CDR1 SGHDT and CDR2 YYEEEE. CDR3 length: 14 residues. CDR3 region: CASSLAVTTYEQYF. CDR3 DNA sequence: TGTGCCAGCAGCTTGGCCGTTACAACCTACGAGCAGTACTTC.

This chain links TRBV19 with TRBJ1-2; 8 bases line up with TRBD1. V lost 6 bases and J lost 5; bases outside the gene matches: 2. Germline loops: CDR1 LNHDA, CDR2 SQIVND (reference sequence). The CDR3 has 12 amino acids. The CDR3 protein is CASSRTGYGYTF. The CDR3 DNA is TGTGCCAGTAGCCGGACAGGGTATGGCTACACCTTC.

The chain carries TRBV5-5 and TRBJ1-2; 7 bases are a match to TRBD1. V lost 0 bases to trimming and J lost 4 bases; unmatched junction nucleotides: 3. The CDR3 length is 14 residues. CDR1 and CDR2 from the germline V gene are SGHKS and YYEKEE (reference sequence). CDR3 protein: CASSLEQGSYGYTF. The CDR3, as DNA: TGTGCCAGCAGCTTGGAACAGGGGAGCTATGGCTACACCTTC.

The chain carries TRBV7-9 and TRBJ2-3; TRBD2 matches at 7 bases. CDR1 and CDR2 from the germline V gene are SEHNR and FQNEAQ (reference sequence). V was clipped by 6 bases and J by 0 bases; unmatched bases: 6. This CDR3 comprises 15 residues. The CDR3: CASRGGEGSTDTQYF. DNA for the CDR3: TGTGCCAGCAGGGGGGGGGAGGGGAGCACAGATACGCAGTATTTT.

This chain joins TRBV6-4 and TRBJ2-1, with TRBD2 identical over 7 bases. This CDR3 spans 15 amino acids. Germline trimming cut 3 bases from V and 2 bases from J; bases unmatched to any gene: 4. CDR1 is MRHNA and CDR2 is SNTAGT in the germline V gene. CDR3 loop: CASSDTSAPYNEQFF. In DNA form, the CDR3 reads TGTGCCAGCAGTGATACTAGCGCCCCCTACAATGAGCAGTTCTTC.

The chain combines TRBV28 with TRBJ2-6; the D gene is possibly TRBD1 (8 bases). This CDR3 comprises 18 residues. Per the germline V gene, CDR1 is MDHEN and CDR2 is SYDVKM. The V end was cut by 5 bases, the J end by 0 bases, with 17 bases between. The CDR3 here is CASSPRTGTNSGANVLTF. In DNA form, the CDR3 reads TGTGCCAGCAGTCCCCGGACAGGGACTAACTCTGGGGCCAACGTCCTGACTTTC.

The genes are TRBV9 and TRBJ1-1; D ambiguous. CDR1 SGDLS and CDR2 YYNGEE come from the germline V gene. The CDR3 runs to 14 residues. V lost 0 bases and J lost 2, with 8 bases in between. In DNA form, the CDR3 reads TGTGCCAGCAGCGTAGGGGAGATAAACACTGAAGCTTTCTTT. It translates to CASSVGEINTEAFF. The full variable domain, its missing parts supplied by reference TRBV9 and TRBJ1-1, is DSGVTQTPKHLITATGQRVTLRCSPRSGDLSVYWYQQSLDQGLQFLIQYYNGEERAKGNILERFSAQQFPDLHSELNLSSLELGDSALYFCASSVGEINTEAFFGQGTRLTVV.

The chain joins TRBV7-2 to TRBJ2-7, with 14 positions matching TRBD2. V shed 1 base, J shed 3 bases, and the junction held 2 bases outside the gene matches. The germline V gene has CDR1 SGHTA and CDR2 FQGNSA. The CDR3 is 16 amino acids. Here the CDR3 reads CASSLEGTSGSYEQYF. CDR3 DNA sequence: TGTGCCAGCAGCTTAGAAGGGACTAGCGGGAGCTACGAGCAGTACTTC.

The table lists this clone with a few counts. The V call is TRBV10-3, the J call TRBJ1-3; 9 bases line up with TRBD1. CDR1 is ENHRY and CDR2 is SYGVKD in the germline V gene. Losses at the gene ends were 9 bases for V and 4 bases for J; bases not matched to a gene: 4. This CDR3 has 13 amino acids. In nucleotides, the CDR3 is TGTGCCATACAGGGGGCTTCGGGAAACACCATATATTTT. Translated, it gives CAIQGASGNTIYF.

The chain is built from TRBV28 and TRBJ1-1; 7 bases align to TRBD1. The V gene end was trimmed by 5 bases and the J gene end by 3 bases; junction bases not matched to a gene: 9. This CDR3 is 15 amino acids long. CDR1 MDHEN and CDR2 SYDVKM come from the germline V gene. CDR3 sequence (DNA): TGTGCCAGCAGTCCCCCAGGGGGTATGGACACTGAAGCTTTCTTT. Translating gives CASSPPGGMDTEAFF.

V usage is TRBV5-1 and J usage is TRBJ2-3; 8 bases map to TRBD2. The V gene's germline CDR1 is SGHRS and CDR2 YFSETQ. The CDR3 runs to 15 residues. Losses at the gene ends were 2 bases for V and 4 bases for J; bases not matched to a gene: 6. The CDR3 DNA reads TGCGCCAGCAGCTTCCTCGGGGGGGCCCCAGATACGCAGTATTTT. Its translation is CASSFLGGAPDTQYF.

V gene TRBV21-1 combines with J gene TRBJ1-6; TRBD1, the table's D call, was not compared with the DNA. TRBV21-1 is noted as a pseudogene. The length of the CDR3 is 20 residues. For the CDR3, the DNA is TGTGCCAGCAGCAAAGGTAGGTGGCAGGGGGCGGCCGCCTATAATTCACCCCTCCACTTT. Translated: CASSKGRWQGAAAYNSPLHF.

The chain carries TRBV6-1 and TRBJ2-2, with 8 bases matching TRBD1. CDR3 length: 16 amino acids. Germline CDR1 is MNHNS and CDR2 is SASEGT. Germline trimming cut 3 bases from V and 3 bases from J; bases unmatched to any gene: 6. The CDR3 region is CASSDRQGADTGELFF. CDR3 DNA: TGTGCCAGCAGTGATCGGCAGGGGGCCGACACCGGGGAGCTGTTTTTT.

This chain links TRBV2 with TRBJ1-6, with 7 bases aligning to TRBD1. The CDR3 covers 14 residues. V shed 5 bases, J shed 9 bases, and the junction held 7 bases outside the gene matches. CDR1 and CDR2 (germline): SNHLY, FYNNEI. The CDR3 sequence: CASSYGQEGSPLHF. CDR3 in DNA: TGTGCCAGCAGTTATGGACAGGAAGGTTCACCCCTCCACTTT.